This entry lists 19 T cell receptor beta chains sequenced from one sample in a study of CD8 T cells in Susac syndrome. The authors reverse transcribed 0.5 to 1 ug RNA with random hexamers. TCRdb itself ran the immunoSEQ multiplex PCR reads through MiXCR, one entry per CDR3 protein. The top ten hold 0.093% of the sample, which has roughly 200,000 distinct CDR3 sequences, approximately 94% seen once. The sequenced material came from CD4+ T cells from PBMCs. These receptors were taken from a human donor with multiple sclerosis.

The V and J genes are TRBV27 and TRBJ2-1; D tentatively fits TRBD1 or TRBD2 (6 bases each). The CDR3 extends over 16 amino acids. Trimming pared 6 bases from V and 0 bases from J, leaving 15 bases between. Germline assignment: CDR1 MNHEY and CDR2 SMNVEV (reference sequence). This chain's CDR3 is CASSRPSGASYNEQFF. CDR3 sequence (DNA): TGTGCCAGCAGCCGACCCTCGGGGGCCTCCTACAATGAGCAGTTCTTC.

V gene TRBV19 combines with J gene TRBJ2-1; 8 positions match TRBD2. Trimming took 1 base from V and 8 from J; bases not matched to a gene: 7. The CDR3 sequence is 15 residues long. The germline V gene encodes CDR1 LNHDA and CDR2 SQIVND (reference sequence). The CDR3 region has the DNA TGTGCCAGTAGTATAGTGGCGGGGGGAAGTCATGAGCAGTTCTTC. Translated, it gives CASSIVAGGSHEQFF.

The chain recombines TRBV30 with TRBJ2-7; 7 bases align to TRBD1. The CDR3 sequence is 13 residues long. Per the germline V gene, CDR1 is GTSNPN and CDR2 is SVGIG (reference sequence). Trimming removed 1 base from V and 2 bases from J; junction bases left unmatched: 2. As DNA, the CDR3 is TGTGCCTGGAGTGGACAGGGCCCCTACGAGCAGTACTTC. Protein product: CAWSGQGPYEQYF. Full variable domain (outside the CDR3, taken from reference TRBV30 and TRBJ2-7): SQTIHQWPATLVQPVGSPLSLECTVEGTSNPNLYWYRQAAGRGLQLLFYSVGIGQISSEVPQNLSASRPQDRQFILSSKKLLLSDSGFYLCAWSGQGPYEQYFGPGTRLTVT.

The rearrangement joins TRBV6-2 or TRBV6-3 to TRBJ2-7; the match to TRBD1 covers 7 bases. Germline CDR1 reads MNHEY; CDR2 reads SVGEGT. This CDR3 has 15 amino acids. V was clipped by 6 bases and J by 3 bases; unmatched bases: 11. The CDR3 DNA reads as TGTGCCAGCAGGCCACCGGACAGGATAGACTACGAGCAGTACTTC. Translating it yields CASRPPDRIDYEQYF.

V and J are TRBV3-1 and TRBJ1-5; the D is unclear. Trimming left V 1 base short and J 6 bases short, with 7 bases between. Germline V lookup: CDR1 LGHDT, CDR2 YNNKEL (reference sequence). The CDR3 length is 13 residues. The chain's CDR3 is CASSQVGSQPQHF. CDR3 coding DNA: TGTGCCAGCAGCCAAGTTGGTTCTCAGCCCCAGCATTTT.

This chain links TRBV29-1 with TRBJ1-1, with D perhaps matching TRBD1 (5 bases). From germline, CDR1 is SQVTM and CDR2 ANQGSEA. Deletions cut 4 bases from V and 1 base from J, with 13 bases between. The CDR3 runs 14 residues. This CDR3 is CSVAGGVWNTEAFF. As DNA, the CDR3 is TGCAGCGTTGCGGGGGGGGTTTGGAACACTGAAGCTTTCTTT.

The J gene is TRBJ2-7, the V gene TRBV20-1, with 8 bases lining up with TRBD1. Germline CDR1 DFQATT, CDR2 SNEGSKA (reference sequence). This CDR3 region has 15 residues. With 1 base clipped from V and 3 bases from J, the junction kept 8 bases outside the gene matches. The CDR3 DNA is TGCAGTGCTAGAGGGTTTTCGGACAGGGACTACGAGCAGTACTTC. It encodes CSARGFSDRDYEQYF.

The CDR3: CASSSLLGYGYTF. CDR3 nucleotide sequence: TGTGCCAGCAGCTCGTTGTTGGGGTATGGCTACACCTTC. The chain has TRBV5-6 and TRBJ1-2; D uncertain. Trimming pared 3 bases from V and 5 bases from J, leaving 11 bases between. CDR3 length: 13 amino acids. CDR1 and CDR2 (germline): SGHDT, YYEEEE.

The rearrangement joins TRBV3-1 to TRBJ1-1, with D hard to call. CDR1 and CDR2 (germline): LGHDT, YNNKEL (reference sequence). CDR3 length: 13 amino acids. The ends were cut back, 7 bases at V and 1 base at J, with 10 bases in the middle. The CDR3 loop reads CASTRLGNTEAFF. The DNA for the CDR3 is TGTGCCAGCACGCGCCTCGGGAACACTGAAGCTTTCTTT.

This sequence joins TRBV7-9 and TRBJ2-7; 7 bases agree with TRBD2. This CDR3 has 13 amino acids. The germline V gene encodes CDR1 SEHNR and CDR2 FQNEAQ (reference sequence). V shed 1 base and J 7 bases; nucleotides not matched to a gene: 4. The CDR3 spells CASSLDAGVEQYF. For the CDR3, the DNA is TGTGCCAGCAGCTTAGACGCGGGAGTTGAGCAGTACTTC.

This clonotype was picked up one time. The chain recombines TRBV24-1 with TRBJ1-2, with D hard to call. Germline V gene sequence: CDR1 KGHDR, CDR2 SFDVKD. The ends were cut back, 4 bases at V and 2 bases at J, with 10 bases in the middle. This CDR3 comprises 14 residues. CDR3 nucleotides: TGTGCCACCAGTGAGAATGGACGGAACTATGGCTACACCTTC. This codes for CATSENGRNYGYTF.

The gene calls are TRBV20-1 and TRBJ2-1; weak D call: TRBD2 (7 bases). Between the trimmed V and J ends, which lost 3 bases and 1 base, there was a span of 13 bases. The CDR3 totals 15 residues. Germline V gives CDR1 DFQATT, CDR2 SNEGSKA (reference sequence). This CDR3 reads CSASGGLRSYNEQFF. CDR3 coding DNA: TGCAGTGCTAGCGGGGGGCTTAGGTCCTACAATGAGCAGTTCTTC.

This chain links TRBV2 with TRBJ2-3; possibly TRBD1 for D (6 bases). This CDR3 has 15 residues. V lost 7 bases, J lost 5 bases, and 19 bases lay in between. Germline CDR1 and CDR2: SNHLY and FYNNEI. CDR3 loop: CASTDWGPARDTQYF. In nucleotides, the CDR3 is TGTGCCAGCACCGACTGGGGGCCCGCCAGAGATACGCAGTATTTT.

This chain uses TRBV7-9 with TRBJ1-2; D not certain. Looked up from germline, CDR1 is SEHNR and CDR2 is FQNEAQ (reference sequence). V lost 4 bases to trimming and J lost 7 bases, with 10 bases between them. This CDR3 is 12 amino acids long. CDR3: CASSSISGGYTF. CDR3 bases: TGTGCCAGCAGCTCAATCAGTGGTGGCTACACCTTC. Full variable domain (rest looked up from reference TRBV7-9 and TRBJ1-2): DTGVSQNPRHKITKRGQNVTFRCDPISEHNRLYWYRQTLGQGPEFLTYFQNEAQLEKSRLLSDRFSAERPKGSFSTLEIQRTEQGDSAMYLCASSSISGGYTFGSGTRLTVV.

The gene calls are TRBV4-2 and TRBJ2-7; 16 nucleotides agree with TRBD2. J lost 5 bases, V lost 3 bases, and 4 bases had no gene match. Germline V gene data show CDR1 as LGHNA and CDR2 as YNFKEQ. The CDR3 spans 16 residues. For the CDR3, the DNA is TGTGCCAGCAGCCAGGAGGGACTAGCGGGGGGGAACGAGCAGTACTTC. This encodes CASSQEGLAGGNEQYF.

This chain uses TRBV5-1 with TRBJ2-7, with 7 nucleotides matching TRBD1. Germline V gives CDR1 SGHRS, CDR2 YFSETQ. The J segment lost 6 bases and the V segment lost 4 bases, leaving 19 bases of the junction unmatched. The CDR3 runs to 17 residues. CDR3 amino acids: CASSQEKQGTSGGEQYF. The CDR3 DNA follows: TGCGCCAGCAGCCAGGAGAAACAGGGGACGTCCGGTGGCGAGCAGTACTTC.

The chain combines TRBV10-3 with TRBJ2-3; 10 nucleotides agree with TRBD1. The CDR3 runs to 16 residues. From germline, CDR1 is ENHRY and CDR2 SYGVKD. V lost 4 bases and J lost 1; bases outside the gene matches: 5. CDR3 sequence (DNA): TGTGCCATCAGTGGATACGGGACAGGGGGCACAGATACGCAGTATTTT. Encoded protein: CAISGYGTGGTDTQYF.

The gene calls are TRBV5-1 and TRBJ2-5, with 7 bases fitting TRBD2. The junction had 3 bases not matched to a gene; V was cut back by 2 bases and J by 5 bases. CDR1 and CDR2 (germline): SGHRS, YFSETQ. The CDR3 spans 13 residues. CDR3: CASSFAGDETQYF. For the CDR3, the DNA is TGCGCCAGCAGCTTTGCGGGGGATGAGACCCAGTACTTC.

The chain carries TRBV6-5 and TRBJ1-5, with TRBD1 matching over 7 bases. CDR1 MNHEY and CDR2 SVGAGI come from the germline V gene. The ends lost 0 bases at V and 3 bases at J; junction bases unmatched: 2. The CDR3 loop spans 15 amino acids. CDR3 protein: CASSYSGGNNQPQHF. The DNA for the CDR3 is TGTGCCAGCAGTTACTCAGGGGGCAACAATCAGCCCCAGCATTTT.